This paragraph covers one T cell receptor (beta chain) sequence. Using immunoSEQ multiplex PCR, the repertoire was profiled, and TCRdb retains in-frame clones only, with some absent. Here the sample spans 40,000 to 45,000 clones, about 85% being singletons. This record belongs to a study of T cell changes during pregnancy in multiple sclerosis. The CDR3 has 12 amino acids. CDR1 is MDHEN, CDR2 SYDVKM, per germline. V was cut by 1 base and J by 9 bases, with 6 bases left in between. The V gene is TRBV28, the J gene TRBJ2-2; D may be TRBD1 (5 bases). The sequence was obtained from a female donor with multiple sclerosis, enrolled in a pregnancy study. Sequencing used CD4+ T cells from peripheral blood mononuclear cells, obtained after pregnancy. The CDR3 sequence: CASSLYRRELFF. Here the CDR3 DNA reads TGTGCCAGCAGTTTATACAGGCGGGAGCTGTTTTTT.